Following are 22 T cell receptor beta chains from one sample sequenced in a study of blood T cell repertoires in COVID-19. Profiled with immunoSEQ multiplex PCR; TCRdb holds only in-frame clones, not every one. Of around 69,000 clones listed, about 82% are singletons. Sequenced input: peripheral blood. Receptors were obtained from a man in his fifties or sixties with active COVID-19.

This chain links TRBV4-1 with TRBJ2-7; 9 bases map to TRBD1. This CDR3 region has 16 residues. Per germline, CDR1 MGHRA and CDR2 YSYEKL. V lost 5 bases and J lost 4; bases outside the gene matches: 12. CDR3 sequence: CASSSPTTGGSYEQYF. CDR3 sequence (DNA): TGCGCCAGCAGCTCCCCTACGACAGGGGGAAGTTACGAGCAGTACTTC.

V is TRBV5-4 and J is TRBJ2-3; no reliable D call. Germline-derived CDR1 and CDR2 are SGHNT and YYREEE (reference sequence). This CDR3 spans 15 amino acids. V gave up 0 bases and J gave up 0 bases, with 8 bases separating them. The CDR3 DNA is TGTGCCAGCAGCTTGGAGCCATCAAGCACAGATACGCAGTATTTT. Translation: CASSLEPSSTDTQYF.

The chain carries TRBV6-5 and TRBJ2-7; 10 bases agree with TRBD2. Germline values: CDR1 MNHEY, CDR2 SVGAGI. The CDR3 totals 14 residues. V lost 7 bases to trimming and J lost 2 bases; unmatched junction nucleotides: 5. The CDR3 loop reads CASNRLAGPYEQYF. Written as DNA, the CDR3 is TGTGCCAGCAACAGACTAGCGGGTCCCTACGAGCAGTACTTC.

The chain recombines TRBV19 with TRBJ1-5; the D gene is possibly TRBD1 (6 bases). The CDR3 is 14 residues long. V lost 4 bases and J 0 bases, leaving 7 bases between the germline ends. From germline, CDR1 is LNHDA and CDR2 SQIVND (reference sequence). The CDR3 reads CASSRTDSNQPQHF. The CDR3 coding sequence is TGTGCCAGTAGTAGGACAGATAGCAATCAGCCCCAGCATTTT. The entire variable domain, with the rest obtained from reference TRBV19 and TRBJ1-5, is as follows: DGGITQSPKYLFRKEGQNVTLSCEQNLNHDAMYWYRQDPGQGLRLIYYSQIVNDFQKGDIAEGYSVSREKKESFPLTVTSAQKNPTAFYLCASSRTDSNQPQHFGDGTRLSIL.

The chain joins TRBV7-9 to TRBJ1-2, with D perhaps matching TRBD1 (5 bases). V lost 9 bases and J lost 6, with 14 bases in between. Germline lookup yields CDR1 SEHNR and CDR2 FQNEAQ (reference sequence). The CDR3 loop spans 12 amino acids. The CDR3 loop is CARGTPRDGYTF. The CDR3 nucleotides are TGTGCCAGAGGGACTCCGCGGGATGGCTACACCTTC.

This chain uses TRBV18 with TRBJ1-1, with D possibly matching TRBD1 (6 bases). CDR3 length: 13 amino acids. V was trimmed by 2 bases and J by 3 bases, leaving 7 bases between them. Per the germline V gene, CDR1 is KGHSH and CDR2 is LQKENI. In DNA, the CDR3 is TGTGCCAGCTCACCAGGGGGCCACACTGAAGCTTTCTTT. Amino acids: CASSPGGHTEAFF.

The gene calls are TRBV20-1 and TRBJ2-7; 7 nucleotides agree with TRBD2. This CDR3 is built from 13 residues. CDR1 and CDR2 from the germline V gene are DFQATT and SNEGSKA (reference sequence). The junction had 5 bases not matched to a gene; V was cut back by 3 bases and J by 3 bases. The CDR3 DNA reads as TGCAGTGCTAGTAAGGCGGGAGACTACGAGCAGTACGTC. Protein sequence: CSASKAGDYEQYV.

V gene TRBV2 combines with J gene TRBJ1-3; TRBD1 aligns across 8 bases. CDR3 size: 14 residues. CDR1 and CDR2 (germline): SNHLY, FYNNEI. J was trimmed by 4 bases and V by 4 bases; bases with no gene match: 3. The CDR3 loop reads CASSGQGLGNTIYF. The DNA for the CDR3 is TGTGCCAGCAGTGGACAGGGGCTCGGAAACACCATATATTTT.

In this sample, this clone turned up once. The chain joins TRBV5-1 to TRBJ1-1; D uncertain. The V end lost 1 base, the J end lost 0 bases, and 4 bases lay between the germline ends. The CDR3 is 13 residues long. The V gene's germline CDR1 is SGHRS and CDR2 YFSETQ. The CDR3 nucleotides are TGCGCCAGCAGCTTGTTTATGAACACTGAAGCTTTCTTT. It specifies CASSLFMNTEAFF.

The chain recombines TRBV7-3 with TRBJ2-2; no clear D. Trimming took off 5 bases at V and 9 bases at J, with 13 bases between the two ends. This CDR3 has 13 amino acids. In germline, CDR1 is SGHTA, CDR2 FQGTGA. As DNA, the CDR3 is TGTGCCAGCAGCCCCGAACTTCCTCGGGAGCTGTTTTTT. It is translated as CASSPELPRELFF.

V is TRBV6-5 and J is TRBJ2-3; D remains unclear. The CDR3 contains 12 residues. Germline lookup yields CDR1 MNHEY and CDR2 SVGAGI. Deletions cut 6 bases from V and 6 bases from J, with 10 bases between. The DNA of the CDR3 is TGTGCCAGCAGGAGCCGGTTTGATACGCAGTATTTT. Translating gives CASRSRFDTQYF.

This sequence joins TRBV15 and TRBJ1-1; weak D call: TRBD1 (6 bases). Trimming cost V 3 bases and J 11 bases, with 16 bases left between them. CDR3 size: 13 residues. Germline values: CDR1 LNHNV, CDR2 YYDKDF (reference sequence). The CDR3: CATSRSPGTKAFF. The CDR3, as DNA: TGTGCCACCAGCAGGTCCCCAGGGACAAAGGCTTTCTTT.

J is TRBJ1-2 and V is TRBV6-6; D is undetermined. Germline assignment: CDR1 MNHNY and CDR2 SVGAGI (reference sequence). The CDR3 totals 14 residues. V gave up 6 bases and J gave up 7 bases, with 18 bases separating them. The CDR3 nucleotides are TGTGCCAGCAGGACTCCCGGGGAGGTGGGTGGCTACACCTTC. It codes for CASRTPGEVGGYTF.

The chain combines TRBV6-5 with TRBJ1-4; a weak D match, TRBD1 (5 bases). Trimming shortened V by 6 bases and J by 2 bases, and 7 bases separated the two germline ends. CDR3 length equals 13 residues. CDR1 and CDR2 from the germline V gene are MNHEY and SVGAGI. CDR3 region: CASRGGTNEKLFF. The CDR3 DNA follows: TGTGCCAGCAGGGGGGGGACTAATGAAAAACTGTTTTTT.

The chain combines TRBV5-1 with TRBJ2-2; the D is unclear. Germline values: CDR1 SGHRS, CDR2 YFSETQ. Trimming removed 4 bases from V and 5 bases from J, with 12 bases in between. The CDR3 loop spans 14 amino acids. The CDR3 nucleotides are TGCGCCAGCAGCCCCACGAGGTTGACCGGGGAGCTGTTTTTT. Its protein is CASSPTRLTGELFF.

The rearrangement joins TRBV6-5 to TRBJ1-5, with 7 nucleotides matching TRBD1. Germline-derived CDR1 and CDR2 are MNHEY and SVGAGI. The CDR3 is 15 amino acids. With 6 bases clipped from V and 7 bases from J, the junction kept 12 bases outside the gene matches. This CDR3 is CASRDQGVKRQPQHF. The CDR3 DNA sequence: TGTGCCAGCAGAGACCAGGGGGTGAAGCGACAGCCCCAGCATTTT.

The V and J genes are TRBV5-1 and TRBJ2-1, with unresolved D. This CDR3 region has 12 residues. Trimming cost V 0 bases and J 7 bases, with 5 bases left between them. Germline V lookup: CDR1 SGHRS, CDR2 YFSETQ. As DNA, the CDR3 is TGCGCCAGCAGCTTGGGTCGGAATGAGCAGTTCTTC. Protein: CASSLGRNEQFF.

The chain recombines TRBV4-1 with TRBJ1-2; D is possibly TRBD1 (6 bases). Germline loops: CDR1 MGHRA, CDR2 YSYEKL. The length of the CDR3 is 17 residues. The ends were cut back, 0 bases at V and 4 bases at J, with 18 bases in the middle. This CDR3 reads CASSQDQGRDRLYGYTF. CDR3 nucleotide sequence: TGCGCCAGCAGCCAAGATCAGGGGAGAGACAGACTCTATGGCTACACCTTC.

V usage is TRBV6-1 and J usage is TRBJ1-6; weak D call: TRBD1 (6 bases). V was clipped by 1 base and J by 8 bases, with 9 bases between them. The CDR3 has 14 residues. Germline-derived CDR1 and CDR2 are MNHNS and SASEGT. In DNA, the CDR3 is TGTGCCAGCAGTGAAGTCAGGGGAGATTCACCCCTCCACTTT. Translated: CASSEVRGDSPLHF.

J is TRBJ2-2 and V is TRBV11-3; 7 bases map to TRBD2. The length of the CDR3 is 14 residues. Trimming removed 5 bases from V and 4 bases from J; junction bases left unmatched: 4. CDR1 and CDR2 from the germline V gene are SGHNT and YENEEA. Here the CDR3 DNA reads TGTGCCAGCAGCCGGACTAGGTCCACCGGGGAGCTGTTTTTT. Protein: CASSRTRSTGELFF. Drawing the rest from reference TRBV11-3 and TRBJ2-2, the complete variable domain is EAGVVQSPRYKIIEKKQPVAFWCNPISGHNTLYWYLQNLGQGPELLIRYENEEAVDDSQLPKDRFSAERLKGVDSTLKIQPAELGDSAVYLCASSRTRSTGELFFGEGSRLTVL.

This clone occurred a few times. The CDR3 carries no conserved terminal phenylalanine or tryptophan, so it likely arises from a read error. The DNA is omitted, as the CDR3 cannot be located on it reliably, and the CDR3 follows TCRdb's listing. The chain has TRBV2 and TRBJ2-7; the table names TRBD2, a call not compared with the DNA. The V gene's germline CDR1 is SNHLY and CDR2 FYNNEI. The CDR3 is 9 residues long, ends included. The CDR3 spells CASTETSTG.

The V gene is TRBV11-3, the J gene TRBJ2-5; 8 positions agree with TRBD1. The trim removed 1 base at V and 5 bases at J, leaving 6 bases unmatched. The CDR3 is made up of 15 amino acids. Germline V gene lookup returns CDR1 SGHNT and CDR2 YENEEA. The CDR3 nucleotides read TGTGCCAGCAGCTTAGCTGACAGGGGCCCGGAGACCCAGTACTTC. Translation gives CASSLADRGPETQYF.